This T cell receptor beta chain was identified during a study of CD8 T cells in Susac syndrome. With random hexamers, about 0.45 to 1 ug RNA was reverse transcribed. Via MiXCR, TCRdb re-called the immunoSEQ multiplex PCR reads, giving one row per CDR3 protein. The sample yields 150,000 or so distinct CDR3 sequences, roughly 96% seen once. TEMRA cells were enriched by FACS, while CD8+ and CD4+ T cells were obtained through a negative isolation that was performed magnetically. Germline CDR1 reads DFQATT; CDR2 reads SNEGSKA (reference sequence). The length of the CDR3 is 15 residues. Trimming removed 4 bases at V and 0 bases at J, with 15 bases between.

This TCR was recovered from a human donor with Susac syndrome. The chain joins TRBV20-1 to TRBJ2-5; D not resolved. Input material: CD4+ T cells from PBMCs. The chain's CDR3 is CSAKTHIGYQETQYF. The CDR3 DNA is TGCAGTGCTAAGACACATATCGGGTACCAAGAGACCCAGTACTTC.